These 18 T cell receptor beta chains share one sample of origin, sequenced in a study of blood T cell repertoires in COVID-19. TCRdb keeps only in-frame clones here, not all; method: immunoSEQ multiplex PCR. The sample includes around 280,000 clones, around 88% of them seen just once. The source material was PBMCs or T cells enriched from blood (not recorded which). Source of these receptors: a middle-aged woman who had recovered from COVID-19.

This clone occurred a few times. The chain has TRBV28 and TRBJ1-2; D unresolved. The germline V and J ends were trimmed by 7 bases and 4 bases, with 16 bases remaining between them. The germline V gene encodes CDR1 MDHEN and CDR2 SYDVKM. The CDR3 is made up of 14 amino acids. The CDR3 DNA reads as TGTGCCAGCACCTTGGCCTCCAAGTCCTATGGCTACACCTTC. Amino acid sequence: CASTLASKSYGYTF.

This clone appeared a few times. V and J are TRBV7-3 and TRBJ1-1; D may be TRBD1 (5 bases). Germline-derived CDR1 and CDR2 are SGHTA and FQGTGA. This CDR3 has 13 amino acids. Trimming cost V 7 bases and J 5 bases, with 14 bases left between them. For the CDR3, the DNA is TGTGCCAGCACCGAACAGGCGGGGACTGAAGCTTTCTTT. This encodes CASTEQAGTEAFF.

This chain uses TRBV18 with TRBJ1-3; possible D gene TRBD1, 5 bases. CDR1 and CDR2 from the germline V gene are KGHSH and LQKENI. The length of the CDR3 is 14 residues. The ends were cut back, 4 bases at V and 4 bases at J, with 11 bases in the middle. DNA of the CDR3: TGTGCCAGCTCACGGGGGACTTTAGGAAACACCATATATTTT. It translates to CASSRGTLGNTIYF.

The rearrangement joins TRBV7-2 to TRBJ2-1; 10 nucleotides align to TRBD2. Looked up from germline, CDR1 is SGHTA and CDR2 is FQGNSA. The CDR3 totals 16 residues. Trimming cost V 1 base and J 7 bases; bases outside gene matches: 7. The CDR3 spells CASSLGAGGPYNEQFF. The CDR3 nucleotides read TGTGCCAGCAGCTTAGGAGCGGGAGGGCCATATAATGAGCAGTTCTTC.

The V call is TRBV18, the J call TRBJ2-2; TRBD1 might be the D (5 bases). The CDR3 extends over 15 amino acids. Trimming stripped 6 bases from V and 7 bases from J, with 18 bases between. From germline, CDR1 is KGHSH and CDR2 LQKENI. CDR3 loop: CASSPERTRFGELFF. CDR3 bases: TGTGCCAGCTCCCCTGAGAGGACACGCTTCGGGGAGCTGTTTTTT.

The chain joins TRBV24-1 to TRBJ2-3, with 7 positions matching TRBD1. Per the germline V gene, CDR1 is KGHDR and CDR2 is SFDVKD. Trimming removed 7 bases from V and 2 bases from J; junction bases left unmatched: 11. This CDR3 comprises 16 residues. The CDR3, as DNA: TGTGCCACCAGCGACGCCCGACAGGGATTCACAGATACGCAGTATTTT. This encodes CATSDARQGFTDTQYF.

This clone was seen more than once but under ten times. This specimen includes other DNA sequences encoding the same CDR3. The J gene is TRBJ2-2, the V gene TRBV5-1, with D maybe TRBD2 (6 bases). V shed 2 bases and J shed 1 base, with 6 bases lying between them. Per germline, CDR1 SGHRS and CDR2 YFSETQ. CDR3 length: 14 residues. The chain's CDR3 is CASSLAGNTGELFF. The CDR3 nucleotides read TGCGCCAGCAGCTTAGCGGGGAACACCGGGGAGCTGTTTTTT.

V is TRBV2 and J is TRBJ1-1, with D unresolved. The V gene's germline CDR1 is SNHLY and CDR2 FYNNEI. CDR3 size: 13 residues. Trimming took off 8 bases at V and 5 bases at J, with 15 bases between the two ends. The CDR3 DNA reads as TGTGCCAGCCCCTCCGGTCCATTGACTGAAGCTTTCTTT. Its translation is CASPSGPLTEAFF.

This clone was seen a few times. This chain links TRBV7-9 with TRBJ1-4; D not certain. Trimming shortened V by 1 base and J by 8 bases, and 11 bases separated the two germline ends. CDR1 is SEHNR and CDR2 is FQNEAQ in the germline V gene (reference sequence). The CDR3 contains 14 residues. This chain's CDR3 is CASSLGRTVEKLFF. CDR3 bases: TGTGCCAGCAGCTTAGGGCGGACTGTGGAAAAACTGTTTTTT.

This chain uses TRBV27 with TRBJ1-3, with D perhaps matching TRBD1 (6 bases). Germline V gene sequence: CDR1 MNHEY, CDR2 SMNVEV (reference sequence). The CDR3 is 14 residues long. With 5 bases removed from V and 3 bases from J, the gap between germline ends came to 11 bases. Here the CDR3 reads CASSPQGFGNTIYF. The CDR3 region has the DNA TGTGCCAGCAGTCCGCAGGGGTTTGGAAACACCATATATTTT.

This chain links TRBV28 with TRBJ2-5; 10 bases line up with TRBD2. V shed 4 bases, J shed 5 bases, and the junction held 10 bases outside the gene matches. The CDR3 totals 16 residues. Germline lookup yields CDR1 MDHEN and CDR2 SYDVKM. The DNA for the CDR3 is TGTGCCAGCAGTTCCCCCCCTAGCGGGAGCGGGGAGACCCAGTACTTC. As protein: CASSSPPSGSGETQYF.

The chain links TRBV7-3 to TRBJ2-1; 12 bases align to TRBD2. Germline values: CDR1 SGHTA, CDR2 FQGTGA. This CDR3 has 16 residues. Trimming cost V 5 bases and J 4 bases; bases outside gene matches: 6. The CDR3 loop reads CASSRGLAGPYNEQFF. In nucleotides, the CDR3 is TGTGCCAGCAGCCGCGGACTAGCGGGACCATACAATGAGCAGTTCTTC.

V is TRBV7-9 and J is TRBJ1-2; D not resolved. Germline CDR1 reads SEHNR; CDR2 reads FQNEAQ (reference sequence). The CDR3 is 14 residues long. V lost 3 bases and J 8 bases, leaving 16 bases between the germline ends. This CDR3 reads CASSFSRGGKGYTF. In DNA form, the CDR3 reads TGTGCCAGCAGCTTTTCTCGGGGAGGAAAGGGCTACACCTTC. Full variable domain (remainder filled in from reference TRBV7-9 and TRBJ1-2): DTGVSQNPRHKITKRGQNVTFRCDPISEHNRLYWYRQTLGQGPEFLTYFQNEAQLEKSRLLSDRFSAERPKGSFSTLEIQRTEQGDSAMYLCASSFSRGGKGYTFGSGTRLTVV.

This chain links TRBV7-8 with TRBJ2-1; a possible D gene is TRBD2 (5 bases). The CDR3 length is 14 residues. V lost 5 bases and J 5 bases, leaving 13 bases between the germline ends. Germline values: CDR1 SGHVS, CDR2 FQNEAQ. DNA for the CDR3: TGTGCCAGCAGCCCCCTTGCGAGGGACAATGAGCAGTTCTTC. Amino acids: CASSPLARDNEQFF.

The V call is TRBV24-1, the J call TRBJ2-3; 7 positions match TRBD1. V shed 4 bases, J shed 3 bases, and the junction held 9 bases outside the gene matches. This CDR3 comprises 16 residues. From germline, CDR1 is KGHDR and CDR2 SFDVKD. CDR3 sequence: CATSDPRQGLTDTQYF. CDR3 nucleotide sequence: TGTGCCACCAGTGACCCCCGACAGGGCTTAACAGATACGCAGTATTTT.

This clone was observed a handful of times. This chain links TRBV6-1 with TRBJ1-5; D may be TRBD1 (5 bases). Trimming shortened V by 2 bases and J by 5 bases, and 10 bases separated the two germline ends. The CDR3 is 14 amino acids. Germline V gene data show CDR1 as MNHNS and CDR2 as SASEGT. In DNA, the CDR3 is TGTGCCAGCAGTGAACTAGGGGCACATCAGCCCCAGCATTTT. Its protein is CASSELGAHQPQHF.

This chain links TRBV1 with TRBJ2-1; the table calls TRBD2, which could not be checked here. TRBV1 is labeled a pseudogene. This CDR3 is 17 amino acids long. In DNA, the CDR3 is TGCACCAGCAGCCAAGATTCGGGGCTAGCGGGAGTAAGTGGGCAGTTCTTC. Protein product: CTSSQDSGLAGVSGQFF.

This chain connects TRBV28 to TRBJ2-5, with 7 bases matching TRBD1. Per germline, CDR1 MDHEN and CDR2 SYDVKM. Trimming at V came to 2 bases and at J to 4 bases, leaving 7 bases not matched to a gene. This CDR3 is built from 15 residues. As DNA, the CDR3 is TGTGCCAGCAGTTTAGTTGGGGCAGGGGGAGAGACCCAGTACTTC. It yields the protein CASSLVGAGGETQYF.